This T cell receptor beta chain is drawn from a study of CD8+CD57+ T cells in acquired aplastic anemia. CDR3 length: 12 amino acids. Germline loops: CDR1 LNHDA, CDR2 SQIVND (reference sequence). Genomic DNA was employed as the template in profiling TCR beta VDJ and CDR3. MiXCR was run by TCRdb on the reads, yielding one entry per CDR3 protein. This sample carries 150,000 to 200,000 distinct CDR3 sequences, less than 50% of them seen once, and the ten largest clones take 1.8%. Selection for sequencing was limited to patients who had shown CD8+CD57+ cell expansion by flow cytometry. This clonotype showed up just once. At one end, the junction sequence differs from germline, possibly due to a read error.

This sequence joins TRBV19 and TRBJ2-3; 8 nucleotides agree with TRBD2. The clonotype originates from a human donor with aplastic anemia. The sample taken for sequencing was sorted CD4+, CD8+, or CD8+CD57+ T cells (not recorded which) from PBMCs. The CDR3 DNA reads as TGTGCCAGTAGAGCAGCGGGAGATAGGCAGTATTTT. Amino acid sequence: CASRAAGDRQYF.